One and the same sample provided the 18 T cell receptor beta chains below, sequenced in a study of tumor and adjacent non-tumor tissue in lung cancer. No cell sorting was done before RNA was extracted from the tissue. The normal lung tissue was taken more than 3 cm from the tumor edge. TCRbeta libraries were built with three rounds of nested PCR, modified from ARM-PCR. TCRdb reprocessed the multiplex PCR reads via MiXCR and lists one record per CDR3 protein. Altogether approximately 47,000 distinct CDR3 sequences are present, roughly two thirds being singletons, with the ten largest covering roughly 30%. Sequencing was done on a sample of distant non-tumor lung tissue. Receptors originate from a woman between 70 and 85 years old with non-small cell lung cancer.

The chain carries TRBV28 and TRBJ1-1; D is unclear. This CDR3 has 14 amino acids. Germline V lookup: CDR1 MDHEN, CDR2 SYDVKM. V was shortened by 5 bases and J by 5 bases, with 15 bases between the two germline ends. The CDR3 DNA sequence: TGTGCCAGCAGTGTCCTATCGGATGAGACTGAAGCTTTCTTT. Protein: CASSVLSDETEAFF.

Remarks on this clonotype: Mismatch with germline at one junction end may stem from a read error. The chain combines TRBV6-5 with TRBJ2-1, with unresolved D. This CDR3 has 14 residues. From germline, CDR1 is MNHEY and CDR2 SVGAGI. DNA for the CDR3: TGTGCCAGCAGTTACTCGAGCGTATCCAATGAGCAGTTTTTC. Its translation is CASSYSSVSNEQFF.

As concerns this clonotype: The junction differs from germline at one of its ends, possibly a read error. V usage is TRBV29-1 and J usage is TRBJ1-1, with D unresolved. This CDR3 spans 11 amino acids. CDR1 is SQVTM and CDR2 is ANQGSEA in the germline V gene. The chain's CDR3 is CSAHSITGAFF. The CDR3 DNA is TGCAGCGCCCACAGTATCACTGGAGCTTTCTTT. The full variable domain, rest sourced from reference TRBV29-1 and TRBJ1-1, is SAVISQKPSRDICQRGTSLTIQCQVDSQVTMMFWYRQQPGQSLTLIATANQGSEATYESGFVIDKFPISRPNLTFSTLTVSNMSPEDSSIYLCSAHSITGAFFGQGTRLTVV.

The V call is TRBV6-5, the J call TRBJ1-1; possibly TRBD1 for D (6 bases). The CDR3 consists of 17 residues. Per germline, CDR1 MNHEY and CDR2 SVGAGI. CDR3 residues: CDGSYSRKGGLNTEAFF. Written as DNA, the CDR3 is TGTGATGGCAGTTACTCTCGGAAAGGGGGATTGAACACTGAAGCTTTCTTT.

Details on this clonotype: At one of its ends the junction is not consistent with the germline gene, which may arise from a read error. V is TRBV28 and J is TRBJ1-2; maybe TRBD1 (5 bases). This CDR3 has 12 amino acids. Germline-derived CDR1 and CDR2 are MDHEN and SYDVKM. The DNA of the CDR3 is TGTGCCAGTAACGGGGGGAACTATGGCTACGCTTTC. It specifies CASNGGNYGYAF.

This clonotype was detected ten times or more. The CDR3 reads CASSGTEVAEAFF. CDR3 coding DNA: TGTGCCAGCAGTGGGACAGAGGTGGCTGAAGCTTTCTTT. The genes are TRBV6-1 and TRBJ1-1, with D possibly being TRBD1 (6 bases). V dropped 4 bases and J dropped 6 bases, with 12 bases sitting between them. The germline V gene encodes CDR1 MNHNS and CDR2 SASEGT. The CDR3 sequence is 13 residues long.

Regarding this clonotype: This is likely a read error, given that the CDR3 carries no conserved phenylalanine or tryptophan at its end. The CDR3 coding sequence is TGCAACGCGATGGCTTGGCAGTCTTCCTACGAGCAGTACTTA. Protein: CNAMAWQSSYEQYL. The chain recombines TRBV29-1 with TRBJ2-7; D is unresolved. The CDR3 extends over 14 amino acids. The germline V gene has CDR1 SQVTM and CDR2 ANQGSEA.

Remarks on this clonotype: A much larger clone lies one base from this, so it may be a read error. The chain has TRBV28 and TRBJ2-2; 7 bases are a match to TRBD1. The CDR3 has 15 residues. Germline V CDR1 and CDR2: MDHEN, SYDVKM. V shed 6 bases, J shed 3 bases, and the junction held 7 bases outside the gene matches. DNA of the CDR3: TGTGCCAGCAGACTTGGACAGGTTGACACCGGGGAGCTGTTTTTT. Translated: CASRLGQVDTGELFF.

In this sample, this clonotype turned up once. The chain joins TRBV4-2 to TRBJ1-6; no clear D gene. The CDR3 runs 16 residues. Germline CDR1 and CDR2: LGHNA and YNFKEQ. The V and J ends lost 4 bases and 6 bases respectively, with 16 bases between them. Here the CDR3 reads CASSRRPSSCNSPLHF. CDR3 sequence (DNA): TGTGCCAGCAGCCGCAGACCGAGCAGCTGTAATTCACCCCTCCACTTT.

This clonotype was seen a handful of times. A read error is possible here, since a much larger clone lies one base away. No conserved phenylalanine or tryptophan ends this CDR3, so it is likely a read error. This chain uses TRBV5-4 with TRBJ2-7; 8 nucleotides align to TRBD1. CDR3 length equals 14 residues. Germline CDR1 and CDR2: SGHNT and YYREEE (reference sequence). The trim removed 5 bases at V and 6 bases at J, leaving 10 bases unmatched. The CDR3: CASSSRGHQGEQYL. The CDR3 DNA reads TGTGCCAGCAGTTCCAGGGGGCATCAAGGCGAGCAGTACTTA.

This clonotype was recorded many times. The gene calls are TRBV5-4 and TRBJ2-1; the match to TRBD2 covers 8 bases. The CDR3 is made up of 15 amino acids. The junction had 9 bases not matched to a gene; V was cut back by 0 bases and J by 10 bases. In germline, CDR1 is SGHNT, CDR2 YYREEE (reference sequence). CDR3 protein: CASSLGLAGGGEQFF. CDR3 in DNA: TGTGCCAGCAGCTTGGGGCTAGCGGGCGGCGGGGAGCAGTTCTTC.

A remark on this clonotype: At one end the junction does not follow the germline gene, possibly because of a read error. The J gene is TRBJ2-2, the V gene TRBV29-1; 14 nucleotides line up with TRBD2. Per the germline V gene, CDR1 is SQVTM and CDR2 is ANQGSEA. This CDR3 contains 16 residues. CDR3 DNA: TGCATCGTTGGACTAGCGGGAGGCGCGAACGCCGGGGAGCTGTTTTTT. Translated, it gives CIVGLAGGANAGELFF.

In the case of this clonotype: This may stem from a read error, because a much larger clone lies one nucleotide away. V usage is TRBV12-3 or TRBV12-4 and J usage is TRBJ2-7, with D uncertain. CDR3 length equals 14 residues. The CDR3 coding sequence is TGTACCAGCAGTTTAGATGGGCCTGTATACGAGCAGTACTTC. Its protein is CTSSLDGPVYEQYF.

V usage is TRBV20-1 and J usage is TRBJ2-3; D remains ambiguous. The end of the DNA fits TRBJ1-5 better, so the J call may be wrong. CDR3 length: 15 residues. Germline CDR1 DFQATT, CDR2 SNEGSKA (reference sequence). The CDR3, as DNA: TGCAGTGCCGCGATAGCGGGAGGGCCTGAAGATACGCAGCATTTT. Translation: CSAAIAGGPEDTQHF.

In regard to this clonotype: This may arise from a read error, as a much more abundant clone is one base away. CDR3 in DNA: TGTGCCAGCAGCGGAGCCGAGTCCGAAAACATTCAGTACTTC. Translating gives CASSGAESENIQYF. This rearrangement joins TRBV13 to TRBJ2-4; the D is unclear. V was pared by 5 bases and J by 5 bases, with 13 bases between. In germline, CDR1 is PRHDT, CDR2 FYEKMQ (reference sequence). There are 14 residues in the CDR3.

This clonotype was seen a single time. The V call is TRBV6-6, the J call TRBJ1-6, with 10 bases matching TRBD1. Germline-derived CDR1 and CDR2 are MNHNY and SVGAGI (reference sequence). Trimming took 4 bases from V and 6 from J; bases not matched to a gene: 6. The CDR3 totals 16 residues. The CDR3 spells CASSFWTGGFNSPLHF. DNA of the CDR3: TGTGCCAGCAGTTTCTGGACAGGGGGGTTTAATTCACCCCTCCACTTT.

The chain combines TRBV28 with TRBJ2-3; D uncertain. Per the germline V gene, CDR1 is MDHEN and CDR2 is SYDVKM. The CDR3 sequence is 15 residues long. V gave up 7 bases and J gave up 0 bases, with 14 bases separating them. The CDR3 DNA is TGTGCCAGCAATAATACTGGACGCAGCACAGATACGCAGTATTTT. This encodes CASNNTGRSTDTQYF. The complete variable domain, with remaining parts taken from reference TRBV28 and TRBJ2-3, reads DVKVTQSSRYLVKRTGEKVFLECVQDMDHENMFWYRQDPGLGLRLIYFSYDVKMKEKGDIPEGYSVSREKKERFSLILESASTNQTSMYLCASNNTGRSTDTQYFGPGTRLTVL.

As to this clonotype: At one end, the junction sequence differs from germline, possibly due to a read error. The chain carries TRBV11-3 and TRBJ2-2; D might be TRBD1 or TRBD2, each matching 5 bases. The CDR3 length is 14 residues. In germline, CDR1 is SGHNT, CDR2 YENEEA. CDR3 amino acids: CASSIDSNTGELSF. CDR3 DNA: TGTGCCAGCAGCATCGACAGTAACACCGGGGAGCTGTCTTTT.